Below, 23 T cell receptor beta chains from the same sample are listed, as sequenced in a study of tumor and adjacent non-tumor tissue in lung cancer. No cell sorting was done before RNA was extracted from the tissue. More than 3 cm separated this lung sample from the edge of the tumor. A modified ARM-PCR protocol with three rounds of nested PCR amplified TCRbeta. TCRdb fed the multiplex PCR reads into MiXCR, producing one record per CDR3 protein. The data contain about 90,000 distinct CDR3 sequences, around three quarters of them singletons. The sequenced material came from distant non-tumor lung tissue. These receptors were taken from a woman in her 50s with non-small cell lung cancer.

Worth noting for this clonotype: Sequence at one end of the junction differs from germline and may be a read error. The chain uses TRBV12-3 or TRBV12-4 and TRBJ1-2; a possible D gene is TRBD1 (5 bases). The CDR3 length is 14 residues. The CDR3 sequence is CASSPGAGSYVYTF. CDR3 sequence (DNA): TGTGCCAGCAGTCCCGGGGCAGGGTCTTATGTCTACACCTTC.

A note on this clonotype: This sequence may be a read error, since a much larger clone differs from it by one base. The CDR3 nucleotides are TGTGCCAGCAGTCAGAGCCCCCGGGAATTAGCCAAAAACATTCAGTACTTC. Residues: CASSQSPRELAKNIQYF. The genes are TRBV28 and TRBJ2-4; perhaps TRBD2 as D (5 bases). Trimming pared 5 bases from V and 0 bases from J, leaving 17 bases between. The CDR3 totals 17 residues. Per the germline V gene, CDR1 is MDHEN and CDR2 is SYDVKM. The whole variable domain, filled in from reference TRBV28 and TRBJ2-4, reads DVKVTQSSRYLVKRTGEKVFLECVQDMDHENMFWYRQDPGLGLRLIYFSYDVKMKEKGDIPEGYSVSREKKERFSLILESASTNQTSMYLCASSQSPRELAKNIQYFGAGTRLSVL.

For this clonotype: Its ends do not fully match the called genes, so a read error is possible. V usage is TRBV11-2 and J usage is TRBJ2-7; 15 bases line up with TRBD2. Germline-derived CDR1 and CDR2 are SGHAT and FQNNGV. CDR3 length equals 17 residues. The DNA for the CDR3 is TGTGCGAGCAGCCCCCGGACTAGCGGGAGGGCATCGTGGGGGCAGTACTTC. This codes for CASSPRTSGRASWGQYF.

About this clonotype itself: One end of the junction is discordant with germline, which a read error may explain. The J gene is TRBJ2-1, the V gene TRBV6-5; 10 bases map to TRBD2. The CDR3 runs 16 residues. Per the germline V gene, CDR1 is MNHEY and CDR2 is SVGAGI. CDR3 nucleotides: TGCGCCAGCAGTTTTAAAGTCCTAGCGGGAGTTAATGAGCAGTTCTTC. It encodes CASSFKVLAGVNEQFF.

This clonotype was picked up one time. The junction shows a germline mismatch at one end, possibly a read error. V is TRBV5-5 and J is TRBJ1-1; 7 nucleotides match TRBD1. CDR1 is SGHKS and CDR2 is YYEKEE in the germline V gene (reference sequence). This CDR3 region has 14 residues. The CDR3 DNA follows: TGTGCCGGCAGCACTGTCACAGGGGACACTGAAGCTTTCTTT. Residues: CAGSTVTGDTEAFF.

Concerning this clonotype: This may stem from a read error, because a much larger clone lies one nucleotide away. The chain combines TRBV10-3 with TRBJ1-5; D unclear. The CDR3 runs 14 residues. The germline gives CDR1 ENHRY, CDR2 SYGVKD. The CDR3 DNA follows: TGTGTCATCAGTGAGTCGGGAGGGCGTCAGCCCCAGCATTTT. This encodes CVISESGGRQPQHF.

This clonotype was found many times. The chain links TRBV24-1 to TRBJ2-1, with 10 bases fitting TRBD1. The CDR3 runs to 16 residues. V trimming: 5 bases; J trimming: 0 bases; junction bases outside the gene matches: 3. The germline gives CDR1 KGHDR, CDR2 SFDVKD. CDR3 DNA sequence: TGTGCCACCAGTGGGACAGGGGGGAGCTCCTACAATGAGCAGTTCTTC. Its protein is CATSGTGGSSYNEQFF.

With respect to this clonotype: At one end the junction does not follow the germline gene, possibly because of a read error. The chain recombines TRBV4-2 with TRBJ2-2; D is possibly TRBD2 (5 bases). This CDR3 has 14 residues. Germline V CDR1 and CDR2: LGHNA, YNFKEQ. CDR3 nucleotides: TGTGCCAGCAGTCAAGAGCTTCGGACCGGGGAGCGGTTTTTT. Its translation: CASSQELRTGERFF.

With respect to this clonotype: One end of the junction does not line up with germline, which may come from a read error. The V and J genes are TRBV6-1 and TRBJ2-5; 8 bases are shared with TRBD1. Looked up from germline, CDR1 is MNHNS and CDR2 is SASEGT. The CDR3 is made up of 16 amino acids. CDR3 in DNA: TGTGCCTGCAGTCATAGACAGGGGAGCTTAGCAGAGATCCAGTACTTC. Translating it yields CACSHRQGSLAEIQYF.

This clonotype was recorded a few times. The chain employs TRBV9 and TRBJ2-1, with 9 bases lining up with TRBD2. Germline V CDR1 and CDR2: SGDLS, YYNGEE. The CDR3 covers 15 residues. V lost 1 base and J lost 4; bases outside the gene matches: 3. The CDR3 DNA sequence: TGTGCCAGCAGCGTATCTAGCGGGGCTTACAATGAGCAGTTCTTC. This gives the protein CASSVSSGAYNEQFF. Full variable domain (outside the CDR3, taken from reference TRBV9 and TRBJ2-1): DSGVTQTPKHLITATGQRVTLRCSPRSGDLSVYWYQQSLDQGLQFLIQYYNGEERAKGNILERFSAQQFPDLHSELNLSSLELGDSALYFCASSVSSGAYNEQFFGPGTRLTVL.

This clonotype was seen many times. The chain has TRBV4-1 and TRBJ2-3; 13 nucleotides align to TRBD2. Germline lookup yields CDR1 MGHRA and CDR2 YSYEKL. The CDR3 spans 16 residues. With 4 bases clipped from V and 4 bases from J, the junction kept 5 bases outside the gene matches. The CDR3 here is CASSPRTSGRSDTQYF. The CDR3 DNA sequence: TGCGCCAGCAGCCCCCGGACTAGCGGGAGATCAGATACGCAGTATTTT.

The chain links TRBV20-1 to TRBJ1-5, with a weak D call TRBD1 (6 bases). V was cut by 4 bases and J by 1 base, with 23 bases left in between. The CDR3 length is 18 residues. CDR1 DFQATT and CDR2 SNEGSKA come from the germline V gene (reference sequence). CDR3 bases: TGCAGTGCTATAGATCAGGGACAATTCCCCTTGAGCAATCAGCCCCAGCATTTT. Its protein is CSAIDQGQFPLSNQPQHF.

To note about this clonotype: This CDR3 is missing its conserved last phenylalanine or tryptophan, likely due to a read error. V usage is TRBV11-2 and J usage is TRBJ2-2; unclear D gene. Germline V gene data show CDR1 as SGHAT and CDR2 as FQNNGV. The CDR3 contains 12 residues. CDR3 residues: CVSSDITGELFS. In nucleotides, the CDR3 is TGTGTCAGCAGCGATATCACCGGGGAGCTGTTTTCT.

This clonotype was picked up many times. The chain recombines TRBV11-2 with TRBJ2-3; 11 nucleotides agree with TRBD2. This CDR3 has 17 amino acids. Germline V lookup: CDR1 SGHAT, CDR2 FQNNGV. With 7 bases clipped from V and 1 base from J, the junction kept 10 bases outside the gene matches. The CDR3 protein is CASTPRVAGGGTDTQYF. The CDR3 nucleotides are TGTGCCAGCACCCCAAGGGTAGCGGGAGGGGGCACAGATACGCAGTATTTT.

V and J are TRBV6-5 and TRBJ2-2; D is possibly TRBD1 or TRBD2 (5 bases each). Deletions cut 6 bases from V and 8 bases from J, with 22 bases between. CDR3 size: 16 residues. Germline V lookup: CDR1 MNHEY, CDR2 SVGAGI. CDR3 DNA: TGTGCCAGCAGCTCCGGGGCAGAATATTTCACAGGGGAGCTGTTTTTT. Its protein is CASSSGAEYFTGELFF.

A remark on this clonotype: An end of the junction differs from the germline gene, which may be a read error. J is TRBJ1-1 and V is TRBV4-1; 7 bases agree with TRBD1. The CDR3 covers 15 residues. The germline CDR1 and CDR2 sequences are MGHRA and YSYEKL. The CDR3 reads CASSPPTGRGTETFF. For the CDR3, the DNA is TGCGCCAGCAGCCCACCGACAGGGCGAGGCACTGAAACTTTCTTT.

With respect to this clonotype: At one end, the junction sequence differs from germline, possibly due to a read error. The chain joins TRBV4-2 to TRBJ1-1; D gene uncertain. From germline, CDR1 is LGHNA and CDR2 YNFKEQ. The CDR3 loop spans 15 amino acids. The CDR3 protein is CASSPSSDMDEEASF. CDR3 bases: TGTGCCAGCAGCCCGAGCTCCGACATGGACGAAGAGGCTTCCTTT.

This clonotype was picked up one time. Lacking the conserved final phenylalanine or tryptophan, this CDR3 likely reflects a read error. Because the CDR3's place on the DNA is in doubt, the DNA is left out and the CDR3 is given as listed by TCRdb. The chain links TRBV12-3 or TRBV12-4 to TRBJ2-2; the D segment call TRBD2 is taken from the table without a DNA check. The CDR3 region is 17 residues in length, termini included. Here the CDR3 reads CASSGLSGAPGTGELLY.

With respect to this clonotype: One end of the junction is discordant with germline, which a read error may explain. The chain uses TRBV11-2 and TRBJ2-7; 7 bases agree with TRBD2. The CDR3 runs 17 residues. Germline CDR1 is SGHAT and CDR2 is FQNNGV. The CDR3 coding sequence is TGTGCCTGCAGTCCCCGGACTAGTGGGAGGGCATTGTGGGAGCAGTATTTC. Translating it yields CACSPRTSGRALWEQYF. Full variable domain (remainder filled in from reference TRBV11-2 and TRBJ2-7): EAGVAQSPRYKIIEKRQSVAFWCNPISGHATLYWYQQILGQGPKLLIQFQNNGVVDDSQLPKDRFSAERLKGVDSTLKIQPAKLEDSAVYLCACSPRTSGRALWEQYFGPGTRLTVT.

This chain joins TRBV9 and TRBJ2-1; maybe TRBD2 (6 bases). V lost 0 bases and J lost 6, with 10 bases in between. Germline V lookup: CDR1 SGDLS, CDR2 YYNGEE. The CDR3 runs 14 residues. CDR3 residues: CASSVALATNEQFF. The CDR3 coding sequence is TGTGCCAGCAGCGTAGCGCTAGCGACCAATGAGCAGTTCTTC.

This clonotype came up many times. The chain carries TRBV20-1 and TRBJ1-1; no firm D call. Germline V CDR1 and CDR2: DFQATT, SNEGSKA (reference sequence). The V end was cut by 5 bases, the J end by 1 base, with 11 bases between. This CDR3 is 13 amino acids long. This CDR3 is CSAPLRENTEAFF. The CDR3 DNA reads TGCAGTGCTCCTCTCCGGGAGAACACTGAAGCTTTCTTT.

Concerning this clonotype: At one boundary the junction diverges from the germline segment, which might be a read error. CDR3 coding DNA: TGTGCCAGCAGTTTAGGGGGAGGGACAAACACGGGGGAGCTGTTTTTT. Translation: CASSLGGGTNTGELFF. The rearrangement links TRBV12-3 or TRBV12-4 to TRBJ2-2; possibly TRBD2 for D (7 bases). This CDR3 has 16 residues.

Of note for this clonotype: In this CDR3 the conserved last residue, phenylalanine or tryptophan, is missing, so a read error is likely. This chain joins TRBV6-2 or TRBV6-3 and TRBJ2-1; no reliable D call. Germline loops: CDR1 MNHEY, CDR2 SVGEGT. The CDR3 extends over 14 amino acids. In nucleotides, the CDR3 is TGTGTCAGCACCGGCGGAAGCCCCTACGATGAGCAGTTCATC. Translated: CVSTGGSPYDEQFI.